The subject of this entry is one TCR beta chain. This record belongs to a study of control samples from healthy donors and cancer patients. The table came from immunoSEQ multiplex PCR; TCRdb's copy has only in-frame clones and leaves some out. The sample holds approximately 45,000 clones, approximately 89% seen once. The CDR3 has 14 residues. Per germline, CDR1 MNHNY and CDR2 SVGAGI (reference sequence). V lost 3 bases to trimming and J lost 1 base, with 9 bases between them. The chain has TRBV6-6 and TRBJ1-2; the D is unclear. The sample was PBMCs. The clonotype comes from a woman aged 40 to 55 with head and neck cancer. CDR3 protein: CASSYSTDNYGYTF. The CDR3 coding sequence is TGTGCCAGCAGTTATTCAACGGATAACTATGGCTACACCTTC.